A selection of T cell receptor beta chains follows, all from one sample in a study of post-analysis software for immune sequencing data. One entry per CDR3 protein results from TCRdb running MiXCR on the PCR reads. The sample comprises around 400,000 distinct CDR3 sequences, less than 40% of which are singletons, and 13% rests with the top ten. The material sequenced was blood. These receptors were taken from a girl between 10 and 17 years old with multiple sclerosis. The CDR3 runs from the conserved cysteine through the conserved F or W.

TRBV12-3/TRBV12-4	CASSLLGGEGYGYTF
TRBV7-9	CASSQGQSNQPQHF
TRBV15	CATSRDPAGGPSHEQYF
TRBV3-1	CASGRAGTHEQYF
TRBV20-1	CSARDGTHTDTQYF
TRBV29-1	CSVEGSAGQETQYF
TRBV29-1	CSVLTGDTEAFF
TRBV6-2/TRBV6-3	CASSSRLSSYEQFF
TRBV13	CASSPRGRGTEAFF
TRBV3-1	CASSQEGSDYEQYF
TRBV6-5	CASSYSAGPLAEAFF
TRBV7-9	CASSLAVGPSRPLHF
TRBV12-3/TRBV12-4	CASSRQGEEEKLFF
TRBV15	CATAGANTDTQYF
TRBV9	CASSVQGNGADTQYF
TRBV24-1	CATNQTGEGNQPQHF
TRBV7-2	CASSKVTTDTQYF
TRBV20-1	CSAAGGTVNQPQHF
TRBV9	CASSVAPGRAMSEQYF
TRBV27	CASTLAGGPYNEQFF
TRBV27	CASSYDSGGYEQYF
TRBV7-9	CASSLGQFF
TRBV11-2	CASSLLGQGSTDTQYF
TRBV7-2	CASSSPTGQGPNYGYTF
TRBV18	CASSPPVQGADTQYF
TRBV10-2	CASFAGTSYEQYF
TRBV20-1	CSARGGSGGIVYEQYF
TRBV4-1	CASSQEDRFTDTQYF
TRBV3-1	CASSQDSPRGGNWGEQFF
TRBV6-6	CASSLARGGNEQFF
TRBV4-1	CASSQGLAGTYEQYF
TRBV6-6	CAGFWGYGYTF
TRBV20-1	CSARQGETLYF
TRBV20-1	CSASQGYNEQFF
TRBV12-3/TRBV12-4	CASSPPGLPSTDTEYF
TRBV2	CASKSGGATDTQYF
TRBV4-1	CANSRPQETQYF
TRBV5-4	CASSLFSRGFHGYTF
TRBV5-1	CASSLDARWTQETQYF
TRBV12-3/TRBV12-4	CASSVQEGYTF
TRBV4-2	CASSQGRAPTGELFF
TRBV20-1	CSATPSVGGATQYF
TRBV3-1	CASSQDEGYYGYTF
TRBV29-1	CSVGAGGEETQYF
TRBV9	CASSLVGQSNSYNEQFF
TRBV24-1	CATSDRTGNPDNEQFF